What follows are 2 T cell receptor beta chains derived from one specimen sequenced in a study of blood T cell repertoires in COVID-19. The table came from immunoSEQ multiplex PCR; TCRdb's copy has only in-frame clones and leaves some out. The sample has almost 70,000 clones; roughly 80% are singletons. Sequencing input: peripheral blood. The receptors derive from a man aged 60-69 years with acute or convalescent COVID-19.

The chain has TRBV10-3 and TRBJ1-1, with 7 bases identical to TRBD1. With 8 bases clipped from V and 1 base from J, the junction kept 7 bases outside the gene matches. The CDR3 runs 14 residues. Germline V lookup: CDR1 ENHRY, CDR2 SYGVKD. CDR3 coding DNA: TGTGCCATCCATGAGGGGGCAAGGAACACTGAAGCTTTCTTT. It specifies CAIHEGARNTEAFF.

This chain connects TRBV19 to TRBJ1-6; weak D call: TRBD1 (6 bases). CDR1 is LNHDA, CDR2 SQIVND, per germline (reference sequence). The CDR3 is 14 residues long. With 8 bases removed from V and 8 bases from J, the gap between germline ends came to 16 bases. Written as DNA, the CDR3 is TGTGCCAGTGCCGAGTGGCAGGGGTATTCACCCCTCCACTTT. Translating gives CASAEWQGYSPLHF.